This is a list of T cell receptor beta chains from one sample in a study of cytomegalovirus exposure and HLA in healthy donors. The assay was immunoSEQ multiplex PCR, and TCRdb's table has in-frame clones only and misses some. This sample has approximately 38,000 clones, with more than 65% found just once. Sequenced input: PBMCs. The receptors here all came from a woman aged 18 to 35 in good health and CMV-seronegative. CDR3s include the opening cysteine and the closing phenylalanine or tryptophan. Fields, in order: CDR3 protein, CDR3 DNA, D gene, J gene, V gene, clone size. The D gene is left open where the match is weak. Clone size is given for some rows only: seen once, a few or many times, or a class if the clone is expanded.

CDR3 protein: CASSYGTHPNQPQHF
CDR3 DNA: TGTGCCAGCAGTTACGGGACACACCCTAATCAGCCCCAGCATTTT
D gene: -
J gene: TRBJ1-5
V gene: TRBV27
clone size: -

CDR3 protein: CASSPFRGTGVTDTQYF
CDR3 DNA: TGTGCCAGCAGCCCTTTCCGAGGGACAGGGGTGACAGATACGCAGTATTTT
D gene: TRBD1
J gene: TRBJ2-3
V gene: TRBV7-7
clone size: -

CDR3 protein: CASSLSIVSEQYF
CDR3 DNA: TGTGCCAGCAGCTTATCTATCGTCTCCGAGCAGTACTTC
D gene: -
J gene: TRBJ2-7
V gene: TRBV7-9
clone size: -

CDR3 protein: CASRKNVKDRGQPQHF
CDR3 DNA: TGTGCCAGCAGAAAGAATGTTAAGGACAGGGGGCAGCCCCAGCATTTT
D gene: -
J gene: TRBJ1-5
V gene: TRBV21-1
clone size: -

CDR3 protein: CASSDGTSATYEQYF
CDR3 DNA: TGTGCCAGCAGTGATGGGACTAGCGCAACCTACGAGCAGTACTTC
D gene: TRBD2
J gene: TRBJ2-7
V gene: TRBV2
clone size: -

CDR3 protein: CASSQVGVNIQYF
CDR3 DNA: TGCGCCAGCAGCCAAGTAGGGGTGAACATTCAGTACTTC
D gene: -
J gene: TRBJ2-4
V gene: TRBV4-1
clone size: -

CDR3 protein: CASSLGTTSSNTEAFF
CDR3 DNA: TGTGCCAGCAGCCTGGGGACTACCTCTTCGAACACTGAAGCTTTCTTT
D gene: -
J gene: TRBJ1-1
V gene: TRBV5-4
clone size: few

CDR3 protein: CASSPSRGQNTEAFF
CDR3 DNA: TGTGCCAGCAGCCCATCCAGGGGGCAGAACACTGAAGCTTTCTTT
D gene: TRBD1
J gene: TRBJ1-1
V gene: TRBV28
clone size: once

CDR3 protein: CASSSGSFLGNTIYF
CDR3 DNA: TGCGCCAGCAGTTCCGGTAGTTTTCTAGGAAACACCATATATTTT
D gene: -
J gene: TRBJ1-3
V gene: TRBV5-1
clone size: -

CDR3 protein: CASSFGGAGYYEQYF
CDR3 DNA: TGTGCCAGCAGTTTTGGGGGGGCCGGATACTACGAGCAGTACTTC
D gene: -
J gene: TRBJ2-7
V gene: TRBV27
clone size: -

CDR3 protein: CASSLRQGTDTQYF
CDR3 DNA: TGTGCCAGCAGCTTAAGGCAGGGTACCGATACGCAGTATTTT
D gene: -
J gene: TRBJ2-3
V gene: TRBV7-3
clone size: -

CDR3 protein: CASSRLAGNTGELFF
CDR3 DNA: TGTGCCAGCAGTAGACTAGCGGGTAACACCGGGGAGCTGTTTTTT
D gene: TRBD2
J gene: TRBJ2-2
V gene: TRBV6-1
clone size: -

CDR3 protein: CASSSTSPNEQFF
CDR3 DNA: TGCGCCAGCAGCTCAACTAGTCCCAATGAGCAGTTCTTC
D gene: -
J gene: TRBJ2-1
V gene: TRBV5-1
clone size: few

CDR3 protein: CASRPATGETKNIQYF
CDR3 DNA: TGTGCCAGTAGACCGGCGACAGGGGAAACCAAAAACATTCAGTACTTC
D gene: TRBD1
J gene: TRBJ2-4
V gene: TRBV19
clone size: -

CDR3 protein: CASGLVLGGSTGEQFF
CDR3 DNA: TGTGCTAGTGGTTTGGTACTTGGCGGGAGTACAGGAGAGCAGTTCTTC
D gene: TRBD2
J gene: TRBJ2-1
V gene: TRBV12-5
clone size: -

CDR3 protein: CASREPPSYEQYF
CDR3 DNA: TGTGCCAGCAGGGAGCCCCCCTCCTACGAGCAGTACTTC
D gene: -
J gene: TRBJ2-7
V gene: TRBV5-4
clone size: -

CDR3 protein: CASSSVSSGSYGETQYF
CDR3 DNA: TGTGCCAGCAGTTCCGTTTCTAGCGGGAGTTACGGAGAGACCCAGTACTTC
D gene: TRBD2
J gene: TRBJ2-5
V gene: TRBV28
clone size: once

CDR3 protein: CASSPQGEDTQYF
CDR3 DNA: TGTGCCAGCAGCCCACAGGGGGAGGATACGCAGTATTTT
D gene: TRBD1
J gene: TRBJ2-3
V gene: TRBV7-3
clone size: few

CDR3 protein: CAISESISEQYF
CDR3 DNA: TGTGCCATCAGTGAGTCGATTAGCGAGCAGTACTTC
D gene: -
J gene: TRBJ2-7
V gene: TRBV10-3
clone size: -

CDR3 protein: CASSLGTGEGEKLFF
CDR3 DNA: TGTGCCAGCAGCTTAGGGACAGGGGAAGGTGAAAAACTGTTTTTT
D gene: TRBD1
J gene: TRBJ1-4
V gene: TRBV7-7
clone size: -

CDR3 protein: CASSPASSGSLTDTQYF
CDR3 DNA: TGTGCCAGCTCACCAGCCTCTAGCGGGAGTTTAACAGATACGCAGTATTTT
D gene: TRBD2
J gene: TRBJ2-3
V gene: TRBV18
clone size: once

CDR3 protein: CASSGAGQASEAFF
CDR3 DNA: TGTGCCAGCAGTGGGGCCGGACAGGCCTCTGAAGCTTTCTTT
D gene: TRBD1
J gene: TRBJ1-1
V gene: TRBV6-1
clone size: -

CDR3 protein: CASSEVAGTAYEQYF
CDR3 DNA: TGCGCCAGCAGTGAGGTAGCGGGGACTGCCTACGAGCAGTACTTC
D gene: TRBD2
J gene: TRBJ2-7
V gene: TRBV10-1
clone size: -

CDR3 protein: CASRNRRGAEEQYF
CDR3 DNA: TGCGCCAGTAGAAACCGTCGGGGGGCGGAAGAGCAGTACTTC
D gene: -
J gene: TRBJ2-7
V gene: TRBV5-1
clone size: -

CDR3 protein: CASSQGRTVEAFF
CDR3 DNA: TGCGCCAGCAGCCAAGGAAGAACGGTTGAAGCTTTCTTT
D gene: -
J gene: TRBJ1-1
V gene: TRBV4-3
clone size: -